This T cell receptor (beta chain) was identified in a study of identical twins. TCRdb re-analysed the 5' RACE reads in MiXCR, keeping a single row per CDR3 protein. The sample shows under 250,000 distinct CDR3 sequences, 12% of them seen only once. The CDR3 spans 14 residues. Germline V lookup: CDR1 MGHDK, CDR2 SYGVNS. V was trimmed by 2 bases and J by 2 bases, leaving 9 bases between them. This clonotype was observed at least ten times. This same sample was also taken into another study, of yellow fever vaccine responses in identical twins.

The source is a woman aged 18 to 35 in good health. This chain connects TRBV25-1 to TRBJ2-5; D unclear. The sample taken for sequencing was memory (CD45RO+) T cells sorted from blood. DNA for the CDR3: TGTGCCAGCAGTGAACCCCATCGACAAGAGACCCAGTACTTC. The encoded protein is CASSEPHRQETQYF.